This TCR beta chain stems from a study of CD8+ T cells in alopecia areata. Looking at the study overall: Female C3H/HeJ recipients aged roughly 7-11 weeks got skin from C3H/HeJ graft donors aged roughly 6-13 months that had spontaneous alopecia. Study-wide results and limits: Clonality in lesional scalp, especially alopecia totalis/universalis, exceeded that of normal scalp.

V dropped 4 bases and J dropped 0 bases, with 9 bases sitting between them. Germline loops: CDR1 NNHDY, CDR2 SYVADS. This CDR3 has 14 residues. Extraction of RNA preceded its reverse transcription into cDNA, which served as the sequencing template. Produced via immunoSEQ multiplex PCR; TCRdb's table is partial and in-frame only. The table lists 290,000 or so clones, with no singletons. Markers used for sorting pooled cutaneous lymph node cells were CD4, CD8alpha, NKG2D, NKG2ACE and others. This clone was detected only a few times. Its antigen is as yet unknown. Gene names and germline match the mouse. The CDR3 end is not reached by the read, which stops 4 residues before it; the germline J gene fills it in.

The receptor comes from a C3H/HeJ mouse with alopecia areata. Mice of this strain are of MHC haplotype H2-k. Source material: CD4+ T cells sorted from a lymph node. The rearrangement links TRBV13-3 to TRBJ2-5; weak D call: TRBD1 (6 bases). Partial CDR3 DNA: TGTGCCAGCAGTACAGGGCCTAACCAAGAC. It encodes CASSTGPNQD. The whole CDR3 protein reads CASSTGPNQDTQYF.